This T cell receptor beta chain stems from a study of shared clonotypes between healthy human individuals. Only Caucasian adults living in Nashville, Tennessee made up the donor group. The data were produced by immunoSEQ multiplex PCR, yet TCRdb's version contains in-frame clones alone and is incomplete. This table holds millions of clones, 90% to 95% found once. This receptor was taken from a young man in good health. The sequencing sample was made of naive CD4+ T cells sorted from blood. Subset denoted: CD45RA+ positively selected.

CDR3 nucleotides: TGTGCCAGCAGTCCATATTCAACAGGGGCTGGAAACACCATATATTTT. It encodes CASSPYSTGAGNTIYF. J is TRBJ1-3 and V is TRBV25-1; 7 positions match TRBD1. CDR1 and CDR2 (germline): MGHDK, SYGVNS. After removal of 5 bases from V and 2 bases from J, the junction contained 9 bases not matched to a gene. The CDR3 consists of 16 residues.